This entry concerns a single T cell receptor (beta chain). This record belongs to a study of cytomegalovirus exposure and HLA in healthy donors. Researchers ran the PCR with 60 Vbeta and 13 Jbeta primers. Profiling relied on immunoSEQ multiplex PCR, and the TCRdb table lists in-frame clones only, not all of them. The sample shows 210,000 or so clones, 80% to 90% of them seen only once. The CDR3 totals 16 residues. After removal of 1 base from V and 4 bases from J, the junction contained 4 bases not matched to a gene. Per the germline V gene, CDR1 is MNHEY and CDR2 is SMNVEV (reference sequence). Source material: PBMCs. The V and J genes are TRBV27 and TRBJ2-2; 9 nucleotides line up with TRBD2. The receptor was derived from a woman between 18 and 29 years old in good health and CMV-seronegative. This CDR3 is CASSLWGGGATGELFF. In DNA, the CDR3 is TGTGCCAGCAGTTTATGGGGCGGGGGGGCCACCGGGGAGCTGTTTTTT.